These 8 T cell receptor beta chains share one sample of origin, sequenced in a study of T cells after yellow fever vaccination. MiXCR, applied by TCRdb to the 5' RACE reads, yields one record per CDR3 protein. The table has 300,000 to 350,000 distinct CDR3 sequences, under 5% seen once. This specimen was PBMCs, taken 5 days after the yellow fever booster vaccination. These receptor sequences come from a man younger than 35 who received the YFV17D yellow fever vaccine.

This clonotype was recorded a few times. The CDR3 coding sequence is TGTGCCAGCAGCTTCGGGAACAGGGCTCTTAACTATGGCTACACCTTC. It is translated as CASSFGNRALNYGYTF. The rearrangement uses TRBV7-8 and TRBJ1-2, with D maybe TRBD1 (6 bases). The germline V gene encodes CDR1 SGHVS and CDR2 FQNEAQ. This CDR3 spans 16 amino acids. V was trimmed by 3 bases and J by 1 base, leaving 15 bases between them.

V usage is TRBV7-2 and J usage is TRBJ2-7; 9 bases line up with TRBD2. The CDR3 sequence is 15 residues long. The V gene's germline CDR1 is SGHTA and CDR2 FQGNSA. The ends lost 4 bases at V and 4 bases at J; junction bases unmatched: 8. CDR3 sequence reads: CASSYFQRGVYEQYF. CDR3 in DNA: TGTGCCAGCAGCTACTTTCAGCGGGGGGTGTACGAGCAGTACTTC. The whole variable domain, filled in from reference TRBV7-2 and TRBJ2-7, reads GAGVSQSPSNKVTEKGKDVELRCDPISGHTALYWYRQSLGQGLEFLIYFQGNSAPDKSGLPSDRFSAERTGGSVSTLTIQRTQQEDSAVYLCASSYFQRGVYEQYFGPGTRLTVT.

V is TRBV6-2 or TRBV6-3 and J is TRBJ1-6; 8 bases fit TRBD1. Per the germline V gene, CDR1 is MNHEY and CDR2 is SVGEGT. V was clipped by 8 bases and J by 7 bases; unmatched bases: 1. The CDR3 totals 12 residues. CDR3 loop: CASGDRNSPLHF. The CDR3 coding sequence is TGTGCCAGCGGGGACAGGAATTCACCCCTCCACTTT.

The chain links TRBV2 to TRBJ2-1; 9 positions match TRBD1. CDR3 length: 14 amino acids. V gave up 7 bases and J gave up 7 bases; unmatched junction bases: 8. The V gene's germline CDR1 is SNHLY and CDR2 FYNNEI. In DNA form, the CDR3 reads TGTGCCAGCATTCGGGACAGGGAACGAAATGAGCAGTTCTTC. Translating it yields CASIRDRERNEQFF. Based on the CDR3 plus reference TRBV2 and TRBJ2-1, the full variable domain is EPEVTQTPSHQVTQMGQEVILRCVPISNHLYFYWYRQILGQKVEFLVSFYNNEISEKSEIFDDQFSVERPDGSNFTLKIRSTKLEDSAMYFCASIRDRERNEQFFGPGTRLTVL.

This clonotype was detected only a few times. J is TRBJ1-1 and V is TRBV7-3, with D maybe TRBD1 (6 bases). Germline assignment: CDR1 SGHTA and CDR2 FQGTGA. Trimming pared 2 bases from V and 9 bases from J, leaving 13 bases between. This CDR3 contains 13 residues. CDR3 nucleotide sequence: TGTGCCAGCAGCTTAGAGGGGGATAACAAAGCTTTCTTT. Translating it yields CASSLEGDNKAFF.

The V and J genes are TRBV29-1 and TRBJ1-2; D unresolved. V lost 4 bases and J 4 bases, leaving 13 bases between the germline ends. The germline gives CDR1 SQVTM, CDR2 ANQGSEA. This CDR3 spans 13 amino acids. The CDR3 protein is CSVVFDYPYGYTF. The CDR3 DNA sequence: TGCAGCGTTGTGTTTGACTACCCCTATGGCTACACCTTC. The whole variable domain, remainder taken from reference TRBV29-1 and TRBJ1-2, is SAVISQKPSRDICQRGTSLTIQCQVDSQVTMMFWYRQQPGQSLTLIATANQGSEATYESGFVIDKFPISRPNLTFSTLTVSNMSPEDSSIYLCSVVFDYPYGYTFGSGTRLTVV.

The genes are TRBV7-2 and TRBJ1-4; 9 bases fit TRBD1. CDR1 and CDR2 (germline): SGHTA, FQGNSA. The CDR3 length is 17 residues. The trim removed 2 bases at V and 5 bases at J, leaving 9 bases unmatched. CDR3: CASSLFFLGQGNEKLFF. The CDR3, as DNA: TGTGCCAGCAGCTTATTTTTTCTCGGACAGGGGAATGAAAAACTGTTTTTT.

This clonotype was recorded at least ten times. The chain carries TRBV5-1 and TRBJ2-7; possible D gene TRBD2, 5 bases. Germline V lookup: CDR1 SGHRS, CDR2 YFSETQ. The V end was cut by 0 bases, the J end by 2 bases, with 12 bases between. The length of the CDR3 is 15 residues. The CDR3 loop is CASSLVAGNPYEQYF. CDR3 sequence (DNA): TGCGCCAGCAGCTTGGTCGCGGGTAACCCCTACGAGCAGTACTTC.